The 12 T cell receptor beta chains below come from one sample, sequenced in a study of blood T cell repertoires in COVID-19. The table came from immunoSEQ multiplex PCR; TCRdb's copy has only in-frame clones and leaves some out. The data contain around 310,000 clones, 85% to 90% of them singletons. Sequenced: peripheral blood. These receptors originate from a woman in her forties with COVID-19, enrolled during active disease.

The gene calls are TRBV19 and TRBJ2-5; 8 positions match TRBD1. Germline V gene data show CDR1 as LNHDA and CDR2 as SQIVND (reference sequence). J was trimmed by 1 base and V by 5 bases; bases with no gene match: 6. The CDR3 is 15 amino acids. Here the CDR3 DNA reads TGTGCCAGTAGTGTTCAGACAGGGGTCCAAGAGACCCAGTACTTC. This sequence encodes CASSVQTGVQETQYF.

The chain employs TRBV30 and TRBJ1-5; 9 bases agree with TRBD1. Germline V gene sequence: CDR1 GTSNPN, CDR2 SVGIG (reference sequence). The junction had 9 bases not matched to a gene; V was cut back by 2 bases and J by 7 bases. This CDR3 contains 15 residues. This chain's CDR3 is CAWSYPGTGPQPQHF. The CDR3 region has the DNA TGTGCCTGGAGTTACCCCGGGACAGGGCCCCAGCCCCAGCATTTT.

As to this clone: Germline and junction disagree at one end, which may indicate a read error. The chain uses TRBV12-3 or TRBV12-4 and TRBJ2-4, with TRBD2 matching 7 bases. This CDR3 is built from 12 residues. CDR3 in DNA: TGTGCCAGCAGTCCCCGAGCAGTGGGAGGGAACTTC. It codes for CASSPRAVGGNF.

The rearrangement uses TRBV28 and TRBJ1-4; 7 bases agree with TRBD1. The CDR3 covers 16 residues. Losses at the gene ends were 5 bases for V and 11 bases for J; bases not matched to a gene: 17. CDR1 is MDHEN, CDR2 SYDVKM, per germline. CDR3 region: CASSPDRGGFGLKLFF. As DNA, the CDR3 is TGTGCCAGCAGTCCTGATAGAGGGGGCTTCGGTTTGAAACTGTTTTTT.

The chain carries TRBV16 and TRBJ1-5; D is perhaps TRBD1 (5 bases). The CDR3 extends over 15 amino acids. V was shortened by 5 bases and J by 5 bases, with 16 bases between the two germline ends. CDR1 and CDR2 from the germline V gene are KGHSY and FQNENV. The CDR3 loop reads CASSSGGVGHQPQHF. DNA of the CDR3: TGTGCCAGCAGCTCCGGGGGGGTGGGGCATCAGCCCCAGCATTTT.

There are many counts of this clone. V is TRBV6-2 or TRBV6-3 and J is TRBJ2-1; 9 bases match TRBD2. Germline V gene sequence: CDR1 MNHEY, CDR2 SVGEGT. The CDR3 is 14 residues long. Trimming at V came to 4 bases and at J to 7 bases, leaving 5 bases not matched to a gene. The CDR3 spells CASSWGGGANEQFF. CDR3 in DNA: TGTGCCAGCAGTTGGGGCGGGGGGGCAAATGAGCAGTTCTTC.

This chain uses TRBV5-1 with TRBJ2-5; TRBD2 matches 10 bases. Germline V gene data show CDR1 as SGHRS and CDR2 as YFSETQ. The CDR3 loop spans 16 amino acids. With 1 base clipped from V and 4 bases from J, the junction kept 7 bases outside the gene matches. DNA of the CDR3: TGCGCCAGCAGCTTGACCCCTAGCGGGGGAGCAGAGACCCAGTACTTC. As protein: CASSLTPSGGAETQYF.

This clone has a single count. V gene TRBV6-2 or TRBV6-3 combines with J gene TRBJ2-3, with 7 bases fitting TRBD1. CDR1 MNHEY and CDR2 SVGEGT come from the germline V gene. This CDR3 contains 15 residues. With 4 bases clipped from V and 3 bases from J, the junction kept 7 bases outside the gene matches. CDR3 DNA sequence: TGTGCCAGCAGTTCCCACAGGGGCACAACAGATACGCAGTATTTT. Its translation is CASSSHRGTTDTQYF.

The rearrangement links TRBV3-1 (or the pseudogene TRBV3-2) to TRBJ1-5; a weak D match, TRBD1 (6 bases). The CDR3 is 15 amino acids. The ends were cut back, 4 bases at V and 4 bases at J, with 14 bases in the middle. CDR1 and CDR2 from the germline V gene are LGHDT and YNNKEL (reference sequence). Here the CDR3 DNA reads TGTGCCAGCAGCCGGGGGCGGGCGCCGAATCAGCCCCAGCATTTT. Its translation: CASSRGRAPNQPQHF.

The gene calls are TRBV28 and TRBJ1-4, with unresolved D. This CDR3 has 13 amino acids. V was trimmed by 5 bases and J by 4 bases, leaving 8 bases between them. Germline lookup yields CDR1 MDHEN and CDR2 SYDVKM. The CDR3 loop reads CASSPRDNEKLFF. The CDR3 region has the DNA TGTGCCAGCAGTCCTAGAGATAATGAAAAACTGTTTTTT.

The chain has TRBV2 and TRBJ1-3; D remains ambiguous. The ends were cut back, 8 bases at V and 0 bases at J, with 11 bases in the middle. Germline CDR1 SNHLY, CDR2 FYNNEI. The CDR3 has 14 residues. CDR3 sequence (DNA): TGTGCCAGCTACGGGGTTAACTCTGGAAACACCATATATTTT. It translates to CASYGVNSGNTIYF.

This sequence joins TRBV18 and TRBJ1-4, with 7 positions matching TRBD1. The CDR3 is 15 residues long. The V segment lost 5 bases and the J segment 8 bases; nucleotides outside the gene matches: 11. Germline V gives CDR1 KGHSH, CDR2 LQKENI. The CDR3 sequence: CASSSDRAGREKLFF. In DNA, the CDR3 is TGTGCCAGCTCATCCGACAGGGCCGGGAGAGAAAAACTGTTTTTT. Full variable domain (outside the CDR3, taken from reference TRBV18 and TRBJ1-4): NAGVMQNPRHLVRRRGQEARLRCSPMKGHSHVYWYRQLPEEGLKFMVYLQKENIIDESGMPKERFSAEFPKEGPSILRIQQVVRGDSAAYFCASSSDRAGREKLFFGSGTQLSVL.